The 9 T cell receptor beta chains below come from one sample, sequenced in a study of blood T cell repertoires in COVID-19 (TCRdb year 2020). The library was prepared using the immunoSEQ multiplex PCR assay. Drawn from immuneACCESS, this table holds only the in-frame rearrangements with V and J called that TCRdb kept. Clones are partly lost; checked studies trace under half to an unresolved V gene and leave the rest unexplained. Counted in this sample were over 120,000 clones; approximately 80% of them appeared once. The ten largest clones represent around 5% of the sample. Sequences were obtained from peripheral blood. Receptors originate from a human donor in a cohort sampled during active COVID-19.

Written as DNA, the CDR3 is TGTGCCAGCAGGCGGGACAGGGCTCTCGAGCAGTACGTC. This gives the protein CASRRDRALEQYV. The chain uses TRBV2 and TRBJ2-7; 9 bases align to TRBD1. The CDR3 length is 13 residues. The germline V gene has CDR1 SNHLY and CDR2 FYNNEI. J gave up 6 bases and V 6 bases, and 6 bases lay outside the gene matches.

The rearrangement links TRBV19 to TRBJ2-3; D remains ambiguous. V shed 6 bases and J shed 2 bases, with 6 bases lying between them. This CDR3 contains 12 residues. Germline-derived CDR1 and CDR2 are LNHDA and SQIVND (reference sequence). The CDR3: CASRHSTDTQYF. CDR3 nucleotides: TGTGCCAGTAGGCACTCCACAGATACGCAGTATTTT.

The chain is built from TRBV9 and TRBJ1-2, with TRBD1 matching 10 bases. Unmatched junction bases numbered 2, after V lost 0 bases and J lost 3 bases. CDR3 size: 15 residues. Per the germline V gene, CDR1 is SGDLS and CDR2 is YYNGEE. The CDR3 here is CASSVAGQGYYGYTF. The DNA of the CDR3 is TGTGCCAGCAGCGTAGCGGGACAGGGGTACTATGGCTACACCTTC. Drawing the rest from reference TRBV9 and TRBJ1-2, the complete variable domain is DSGVTQTPKHLITATGQRVTLRCSPRSGDLSVYWYQQSLDQGLQFLIQYYNGEERAKGNILERFSAQQFPDLHSELNLSSLELGDSALYFCASSVAGQGYYGYTFGSGTRLTVV.

This chain joins TRBV19 and TRBJ2-7; 11 bases fit TRBD1. Germline trimming cut 6 bases from V and 0 bases from J; bases unmatched to any gene: 4. The CDR3 covers 15 residues. Germline V lookup: CDR1 LNHDA, CDR2 SQIVND (reference sequence). The DNA for the CDR3 is TGTGCCAGTAGGCCCGGGACAGGGGGCTCCTACGAGCAGTACGTC. This gives the protein CASRPGTGGSYEQYV.

This clone has just one count. The chain joins TRBV30 to TRBJ2-7; TRBD1 agrees at 9 bases. The CDR3 extends over 13 amino acids. With V trimmed by 1 base and J by 2 bases, 0 bases remained unmatched. Germline assignment: CDR1 GTSNPN and CDR2 SVGIG (reference sequence). CDR3 nucleotides: TGTGCCTGGAGTGGGGACAGGGCCTACGAGCAGTACTTC. The encoded protein is CAWSGDRAYEQYF. Using reference TRBV30 and TRBJ2-7 for the parts outside the CDR3, the full variable domain is SQTIHQWPATLVQPVGSPLSLECTVEGTSNPNLYWYRQAAGRGLQLLFYSVGIGQISSEVPQNLSASRPQDRQFILSSKKLLLSDSGFYLCAWSGDRAYEQYFGPGTRLTVT.

The chain is built from TRBV5-1 and TRBJ2-3; unclear D gene. This CDR3 contains 15 residues. The germline gives CDR1 SGHRS, CDR2 YFSETQ. V lost 5 bases and J 0 bases, leaving 13 bases between the germline ends. Here the CDR3 reads CASRSARISTDTQYF. The CDR3 DNA is TGCGCCAGCAGAAGCGCTCGTATAAGCACAGATACGCAGTATTTT.

The V call is TRBV19, the J call TRBJ2-3; 9 positions agree with TRBD2. From germline, CDR1 is LNHDA and CDR2 SQIVND (reference sequence). V lost 6 bases to trimming and J lost 3 bases; unmatched junction nucleotides: 10. The CDR3 sequence is 16 residues long. The CDR3 loop reads CASREMRGGPTDTQYF. CDR3 sequence (DNA): TGTGCCAGTAGGGAAATGCGGGGGGGGCCGACAGATACGCAGTATTTT.

The chain carries TRBV28 and TRBJ2-6, with D tentatively TRBD1 (5 bases). Trimming took 5 bases from V and 1 from J, leaving 33 bases between them. The CDR3 extends over 23 amino acids. Germline values: CDR1 MDHEN, CDR2 SYDVKM. The CDR3 DNA reads as TGTGCCAGCAGTCACAACCGTGGTAGTAAGAATGGACGGCAGGGATCTGGGGCCAACGTCCTGACTTTC. Translating it yields CASSHNRGSKNGRQGSGANVLTF.

The V call is TRBV18, the J call TRBJ2-7; TRBD1 aligns across 7 bases. The V and J ends lost 3 bases and 2 bases, in that order; junction bases with no gene match: 1. Germline-derived CDR1 and CDR2 are KGHSH and LQKENI. This CDR3 is 13 amino acids long. The CDR3 loop reads CASSPGQTYEQYF. In DNA, the CDR3 is TGTGCCAGCTCACCGGGACAGACCTACGAGCAGTACTTC.